This section outlines one T cell receptor beta chain sequence together with its context. Measured with immunoSEQ multiplex PCR; TCRdb has only the in-frame clones, and not every one. The data show some 250,000 clones, with around 89% seen just once and just under 9% held by the top ten. CDR3 length equals 13 residues. Trimming took 5 bases from V and 4 from J, leaving 12 bases between them. Germline loops: CDR1 LNHDA, CDR2 SQIVND (reference sequence). This specimen belongs to a study of blood T cell repertoires in COVID-19. The TCR sequence derives from a man aged 35 to 55 who had recovered from COVID-19. The chain carries TRBV19 and TRBJ2-7, with a possible D match to TRBD1 (6 bases). Material: PBMCs or T cells enriched from blood (not recorded which). The CDR3 is CASSSADRYEQYF. In DNA form, the CDR3 reads TGTGCCAGTAGTTCAGCGGACAGATACGAGCAGTACTTC. Combining the CDR3 with reference TRBV19 and TRBJ2-7 gives the whole variable domain DGGITQSPKYLFRKEGQNVTLSCEQNLNHDAMYWYRQDPGQGLRLIYYSQIVNDFQKGDIAEGYSVSREKKESFPLTVTSAQKNPTAFYLCASSSADRYEQYFGPGTRLTVT.